This T cell receptor beta chain was identified in a study of T cell responses to AZD1222 COVID-19 vaccine (dated by TCRdb to about 2021). In the study overall: A total of approximately 240 trial participants underwent TCR sequencing, of whom 207 had received two doses of AZD1222 and approximately 26 had received two doses of the MenACWY control vaccine. Trial participants were enrolled into age subgroups of 18-55, 56-69 and 70-plus years, which contained approximately 150, 28 and 58 TCR-sequenced participants, respectively. Study-wide conclusions, independent of this receptor: In the small 56-69-year group, the increase in depth fell short of significance, most likely because of low power. The whole spike protein was spanned by vaccine-associated CD4 TCRs, and dominant responses were seen in regions 160-218 and 743-854. Spike-specific TCR breadth and depth rose significantly after two AZD1222 doses compared with day 0 and with MenACWY recipients. Conclusions about previously exposed vaccinees were limited because only six or seven AZD1222 recipients were SARS-CoV-2 seropositive at baseline. Reportedly, close to half of the unique spike-specific TCRs recognized epitopes lying outside the regions that are mutated in the B.1.351 and B.1.1.7 variants. Participants were mostly white British and included more females than males, and it was suggested by the authors that clonal diversity may have been underestimated. Because no day 14 peak-response samples were available, repertoires were characterized only after the peak T cell response.

The CDR3 measures 13 amino acids from cysteine to phenylalanine. The kept DNA is CDR3 alone, 39 bases in frame from the first base. CDR1 SGHTA and CDR2 FQGNSA are derived from the germline V gene. V is clipped by 5 bases and J by 4 bases, and the sequence between their germline boundaries is 8 bases long. Per the publication, the time point label means: about 28 days (+/-7) after the second vaccine dose. AZD1222 recipients with second doses at about 4 weeks or about 12 weeks were pooled, because spike-specific TCR depth and breadth did not differ between schedules. The vaccinee samples were drawn from two UK trials, COV001 and COV002, one of which was a single-blind randomized controlled phase 2/3 trial testing AZD1222 (ChAdOx1 nCoV-19) in healthy adults. For TCRbeta chain sequencing, PBMC samples were collected from trial participants at day 0 and at day 28 after the second dose. The CDR3 regions of human TCRbeta chains were subjected to immunosequencing. The published analysis was carried out like this. Repertoire TCRs were matched against a reference library of SARS-CoV-2-specific TCRs generated with the MIRA antigen-specificity platform. Breadth was defined as the fraction of unique TCRs that were SARS-CoV-2-associated. Depth was defined as the fraction of total T cells that were SARS-CoV-2-associated. Using the MIRA data, each spike-specific TCR was assigned both to the spike region to which the TCR was reactive and to a CD4 or CD8 class. Log10-transformed breadth and depth values were compared by one-way ANOVA with Sidak's multiple comparisons tests. This is the immuneACCESS table as TCRdb keeps it, with only in-frame sequences that have V and J called. A part of the clones is gone; compared with another copy, unresolved V genes explain less than half, and the rest is unexplained. V and J calls and clone size are copied from that table; D and trimming were computed from the DNA. The table for this sample lists about 180,000 clones; 70% to 90% of them were counted only once. The leading ten clones occupy approximately 10% of the sample.

This clone was observed a single time. Its antigen is not yet known. Base qualities are not recorded, but no much larger clone differs from it by a single base. The rearrangement joined TRBV7-2 to TRBJ1-4; the D gene remains uncertain. The sequenced sample was peripheral blood, obtained 28 days after the second AZD1222 dose. The sequence was obtained from an adult who received the AZD1222 COVID-19 vaccine. Read as DNA, the sequence is TGTGCCAGCAGCATGACGGTTAATGAAAAACTGTTTTTT. Protein translation: CASSMTVNEKLFF. With all but the CDR3 taken from the reference TRBV7-2 and TRBJ1-4 genes, the full variable domain is: GAGVSQSPSNKVTEKGKDVELRCDPISGHTALYWYRQSLGQGLEFLIYFQGNSAPDKSGLPSDRFSAERTGGSVSTLTIQRTQQEDSAVYLCASSMTVNEKLFFGSGTQLSVL.